This T cell receptor beta chain was observed in a study of cytomegalovirus exposure and HLA in healthy donors. Study observations and caveats: Overall, around 160 TCR beta chains were annotated as cytomegalovirus-associated.

The PCR employed 60 Vbeta primers together with 13 Jbeta primers. Some clones are missing from TCRdb's copy, which holds only in-frame ones; the method was immunoSEQ multiplex PCR. This sample has about 150,000 clones, with more than 70% found just once. Concerning this clone itself: Its antigen is as yet unknown.

The ends were cut back, 4 bases at V and 7 bases at J, with 20 bases in the middle. The CDR3 consists of 17 residues. Germline CDR1 is SGHVS and CDR2 is FQNEAQ. The chain recombines TRBV7-8 with TRBJ1-6; TRBD1 might be the D (6 bases). This clonotype was sampled from a woman in her thirties or forties in good health and CMV-seropositive. The sequencing input was PBMCs. The CDR3 sequence: CASSSRSRTAPNSPLHF. CDR3 DNA: TGTGCCAGCAGCTCTAGAAGCCGGACAGCGCCCAATTCACCCCTCCACTTT.